This T cell receptor (beta chain) was found in a study of identical twins. General study findings and limits: Carriage of fewer insertions was seen in abundant cord blood beta clonotypes, whereas memory repertoires showed none.

On this clonotype: The target antigen is unknown.

The CDR3 covers 12 residues. V lost 6 bases and J lost 12, with 15 bases in between. cDNA carried unique molecular identifiers, and a universal primer site was added by template switching. TCRdb itself ran the 5' RACE reads through MiXCR, one entry per CDR3 protein. The table includes around 340,000 distinct CDR3 sequences, approximately 8.7% detected once. The chain combines TRBV12-3 or TRBV12-4 with TRBJ2-4; a possible D gene is TRBD1 (6 bases). What was sequenced was naive T cells sorted from blood. The sequence was obtained from a woman aged 50 to 65 in good health. CDR3 in amino acids: CASSREGVAQYF. CDR3 sequence (DNA): TGTGCCAGCAGCCGCGAGGGGGTGGCTCAGTACTTC.